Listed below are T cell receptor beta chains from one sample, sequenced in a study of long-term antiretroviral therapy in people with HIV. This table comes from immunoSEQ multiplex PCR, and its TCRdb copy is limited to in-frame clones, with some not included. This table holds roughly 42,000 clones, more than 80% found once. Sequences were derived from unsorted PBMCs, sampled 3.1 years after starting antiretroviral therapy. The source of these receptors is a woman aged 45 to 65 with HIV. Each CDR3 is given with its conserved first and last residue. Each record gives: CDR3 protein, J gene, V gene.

CDR3aa: CASSQDSSYEQYF; j_gene: TRBJ2-7; v_gene: TRBV14
CDR3aa: CASSRPGGYGYTF; j_gene: TRBJ1-2; v_gene: TRBV7-9
CDR3aa: CASSKAREGPVSGANVLTF; j_gene: TRBJ2-6; v_gene: TRBV21-1
CDR3aa: CASSGGVHYGYTF; j_gene: TRBJ1-2; v_gene: TRBV7-9
CDR3aa: CASSEPGPVVNEQFF; j_gene: TRBJ2-1; v_gene: TRBV6-1
CDR3aa: CASSQHRVIGNYGYTF; j_gene: TRBJ1-2; v_gene: TRBV4-1
CDR3aa: CASSVLAGGQTDTQYF; j_gene: TRBJ2-3; v_gene: TRBV9
CDR3aa: CAIRQGTNQPQHF; j_gene: TRBJ1-5; v_gene: TRBV10-3
CDR3aa: CASSAGTSIYGYTF; j_gene: TRBJ1-2; v_gene: TRBV7-9
CDR3aa: CASSRRTQGDQPQHF; j_gene: TRBJ1-5; v_gene: TRBV6-6
CDR3aa: CASSLYSPGRGAYEQYF; j_gene: TRBJ2-7; v_gene: TRBV27
CDR3aa: CASTYRGTKNTEAFF; j_gene: TRBJ1-1; v_gene: TRBV5-6
CDR3aa: CSLGRNYGYTF; j_gene: TRBJ1-2; v_gene: TRBV29-1
CDR3aa: CASSSEELWGLGTEAFF; j_gene: TRBJ1-1; v_gene: TRBV5-1
CDR3aa: CASSVSGTGSSWGNYGYTF; j_gene: TRBJ1-2; v_gene: TRBV9
CDR3aa: CASSLRVALTGELFF; j_gene: TRBJ2-2; v_gene: TRBV6-6
CDR3aa: CASSDMMNTEAFF; j_gene: TRBJ1-1; v_gene: TRBV18
CDR3aa: CASSPPVRYNEQFF; j_gene: TRBJ2-1; v_gene: TRBV18
CDR3aa: CAWTIRGQGYGYTF; j_gene: TRBJ1-2; v_gene: TRBV30
CDR3aa: CASSFEEIKDRDF; j_gene: TRBJ2-7; v_gene: TRBV5-6
CDR3aa: CASSLGLKDYGYTF; j_gene: TRBJ1-2; v_gene: TRBV4-1
CDR3aa: CASSYTRTGPEAPLHF; j_gene: TRBJ1-6; v_gene: TRBV6-6
CDR3aa: CASSYGFPYEQYF; j_gene: TRBJ2-7; v_gene: TRBV7-2
CDR3aa: CASSLWGYYEQYF; j_gene: TRBJ2-7; v_gene: TRBV14
CDR3aa: CASSPYDRGRNEKLFF; j_gene: TRBJ1-4; v_gene: TRBV5-6
CDR3aa: CASSPLRGKNIQYF; j_gene: TRBJ2-4; v_gene: TRBV18
CDR3aa: CASSPGDRRGGQFF; j_gene: TRBJ2-1; v_gene: TRBV18
CDR3aa: CASSFQPTGELFF; j_gene: TRBJ2-2; v_gene: TRBV7-2
CDR3aa: CASSYVRTNRVSEQFF; j_gene: TRBJ2-1; v_gene: TRBV6-5
CDR3aa: CASSLKVAGGAYEQYF; j_gene: TRBJ2-7; v_gene: TRBV7-9
CDR3aa: CASSLGFRGPSYEQYF; j_gene: TRBJ2-7; v_gene: TRBV5-4
CDR3aa: CASSLVPRGGNEQFF; j_gene: TRBJ2-1; v_gene: TRBV7-9
CDR3aa: CASSKGLAGLAYEQYF; j_gene: TRBJ2-7; v_gene: TRBV13
CDR3aa: CASSTQGFSYEQYF; j_gene: TRBJ2-7; v_gene: TRBV18
CDR3aa: CASSESSRNTEAFF; j_gene: TRBJ1-1; v_gene: TRBV10-1
CDR3aa: CASTVGGEGNYGYTF; j_gene: TRBJ1-2; v_gene: TRBV2
CDR3aa: CASSPLVAGGQDEQFF; j_gene: TRBJ2-1; v_gene: TRBV18
CDR3aa: CASSSPSGGNTEAFF; j_gene: TRBJ1-1; v_gene: TRBV27